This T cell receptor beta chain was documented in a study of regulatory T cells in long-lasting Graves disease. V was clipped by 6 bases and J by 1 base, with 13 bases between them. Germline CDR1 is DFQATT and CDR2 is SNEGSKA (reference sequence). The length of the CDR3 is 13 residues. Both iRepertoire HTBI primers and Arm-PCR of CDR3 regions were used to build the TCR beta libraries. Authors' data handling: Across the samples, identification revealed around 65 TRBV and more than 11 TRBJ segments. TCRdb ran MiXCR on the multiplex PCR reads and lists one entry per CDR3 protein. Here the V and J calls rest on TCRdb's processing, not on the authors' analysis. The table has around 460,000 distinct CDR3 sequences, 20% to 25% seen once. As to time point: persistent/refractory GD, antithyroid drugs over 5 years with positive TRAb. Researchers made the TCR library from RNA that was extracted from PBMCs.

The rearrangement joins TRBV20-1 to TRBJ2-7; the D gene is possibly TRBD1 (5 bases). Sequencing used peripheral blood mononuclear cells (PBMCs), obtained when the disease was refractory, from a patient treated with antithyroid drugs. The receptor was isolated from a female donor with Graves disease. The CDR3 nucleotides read TGCAGTGCCTGCAGGGCAGGGTCCTACGAGCAGTACTTC. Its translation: CSACRAGSYEQYF.